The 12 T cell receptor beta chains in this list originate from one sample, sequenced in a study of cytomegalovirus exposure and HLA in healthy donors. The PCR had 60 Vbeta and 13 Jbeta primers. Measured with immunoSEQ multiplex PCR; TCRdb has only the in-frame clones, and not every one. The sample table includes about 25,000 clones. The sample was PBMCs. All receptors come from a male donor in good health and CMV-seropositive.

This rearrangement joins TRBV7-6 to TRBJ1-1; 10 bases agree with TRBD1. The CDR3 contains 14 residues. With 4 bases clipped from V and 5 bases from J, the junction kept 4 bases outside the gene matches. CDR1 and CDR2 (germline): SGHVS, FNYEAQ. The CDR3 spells CASSYRTGGTEAFF. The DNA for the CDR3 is TGTGCCAGCAGCTACCGGACAGGGGGAACTGAAGCTTTCTTT. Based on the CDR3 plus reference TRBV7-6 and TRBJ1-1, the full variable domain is GAGVSQSPRYKVTKRGQDVALRCDPISGHVSLYWYRQALGQGPEFLTYFNYEAQQDKSGLPNDRFSAERPEGSISTLTIQRTEQRDSAMYRCASSYRTGGTEAFFGQGTRLTVV.

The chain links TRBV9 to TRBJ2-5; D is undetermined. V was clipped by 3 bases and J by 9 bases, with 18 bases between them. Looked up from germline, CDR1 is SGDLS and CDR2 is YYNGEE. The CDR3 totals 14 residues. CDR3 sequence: CASSGPLASAAQYF. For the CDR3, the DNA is TGTGCCAGCAGCGGCCCCTTGGCCTCCGCGGCCCAGTACTTC.

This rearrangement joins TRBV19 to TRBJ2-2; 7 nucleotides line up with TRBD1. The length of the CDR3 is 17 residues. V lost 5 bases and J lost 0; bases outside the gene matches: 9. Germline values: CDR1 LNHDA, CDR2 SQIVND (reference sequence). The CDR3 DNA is TGTGCCAGTAGTCTAACAGGGGCAACTACGAACACCGGGGAGCTGTTTTTT. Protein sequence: CASSLTGATTNTGELFF.

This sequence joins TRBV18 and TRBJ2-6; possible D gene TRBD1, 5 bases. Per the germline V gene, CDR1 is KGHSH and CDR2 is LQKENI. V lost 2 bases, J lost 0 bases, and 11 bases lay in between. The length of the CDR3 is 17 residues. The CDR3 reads CASSPIQGDSGANVLTF. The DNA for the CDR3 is TGTGCCAGCTCACCAATCCAGGGCGACTCTGGGGCCAACGTCCTGACTTTC.

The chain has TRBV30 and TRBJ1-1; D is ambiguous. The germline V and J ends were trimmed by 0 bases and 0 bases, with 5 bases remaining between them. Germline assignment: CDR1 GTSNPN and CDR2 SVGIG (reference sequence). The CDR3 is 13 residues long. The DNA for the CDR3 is TGTGCCTGGAGTGTAACTATGAACACTGAAGCTTTCTTT. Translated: CAWSVTMNTEAFF. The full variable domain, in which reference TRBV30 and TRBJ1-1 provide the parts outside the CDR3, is SQTIHQWPATLVQPVGSPLSLECTVEGTSNPNLYWYRQAAGRGLQLLFYSVGIGQISSEVPQNLSASRPQDRQFILSSKKLLLSDSGFYLCAWSVTMNTEAFFGQGTRLTVV.

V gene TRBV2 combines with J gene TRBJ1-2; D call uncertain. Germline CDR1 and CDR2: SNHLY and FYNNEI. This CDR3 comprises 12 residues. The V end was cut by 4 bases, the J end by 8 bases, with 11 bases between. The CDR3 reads CASSVRAEGYTF. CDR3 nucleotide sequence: TGTGCCAGCAGTGTGAGGGCAGAGGGCTACACCTTC.

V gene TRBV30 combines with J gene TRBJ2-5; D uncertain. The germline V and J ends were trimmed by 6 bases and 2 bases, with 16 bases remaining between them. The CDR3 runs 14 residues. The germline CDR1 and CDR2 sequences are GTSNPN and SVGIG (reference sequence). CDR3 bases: TGTGCCTGCATCCCCGGGTCGTCTCAAGAGACCCAGTACTTC. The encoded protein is CACIPGSSQETQYF. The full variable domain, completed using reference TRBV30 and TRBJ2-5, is SQTIHQWPATLVQPVGSPLSLECTVEGTSNPNLYWYRQAAGRGLQLLFYSVGIGQISSEVPQNLSASRPQDRQFILSSKKLLLSDSGFYLCACIPGSSQETQYFGPGTRLLVL.

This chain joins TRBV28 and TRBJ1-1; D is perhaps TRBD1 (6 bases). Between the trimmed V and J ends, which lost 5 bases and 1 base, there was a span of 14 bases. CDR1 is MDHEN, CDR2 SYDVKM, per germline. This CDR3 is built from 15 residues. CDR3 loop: CASSPRQGGNTEAFF. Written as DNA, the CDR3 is TGTGCCAGCAGTCCGCGGCAAGGGGGGAACACTGAAGCTTTCTTT.

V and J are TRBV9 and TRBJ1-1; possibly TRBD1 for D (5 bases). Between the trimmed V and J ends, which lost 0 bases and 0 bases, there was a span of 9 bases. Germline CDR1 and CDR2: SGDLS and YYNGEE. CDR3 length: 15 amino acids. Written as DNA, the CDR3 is TGTGCCAGCAGCGTAGATAGGGGCCTGAACACTGAAGCTTTCTTT. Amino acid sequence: CASSVDRGLNTEAFF.

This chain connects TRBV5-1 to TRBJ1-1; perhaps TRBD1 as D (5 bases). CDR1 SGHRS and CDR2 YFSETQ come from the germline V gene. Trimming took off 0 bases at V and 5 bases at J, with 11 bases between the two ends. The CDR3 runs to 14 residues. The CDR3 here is CASSLDRMGTEAFF. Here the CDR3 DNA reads TGCGCCAGCAGCTTGGACAGGATGGGAACTGAAGCTTTCTTT.

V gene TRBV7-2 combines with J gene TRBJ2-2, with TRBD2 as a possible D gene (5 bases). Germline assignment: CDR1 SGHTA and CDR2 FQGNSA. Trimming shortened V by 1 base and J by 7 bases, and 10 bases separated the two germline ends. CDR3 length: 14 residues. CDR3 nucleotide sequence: TGTGCCAGCAGCTTAGGCGGGCAGGTCGGGGAGCTGTTTTTT. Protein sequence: CASSLGGQVGELFF. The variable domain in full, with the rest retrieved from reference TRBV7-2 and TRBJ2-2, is GAGVSQSPSNKVTEKGKDVELRCDPISGHTALYWYRQSLGQGLEFLIYFQGNSAPDKSGLPSDRFSAERTGGSVSTLTIQRTQQEDSAVYLCASSLGGQVGELFFGEGSRLTVL.

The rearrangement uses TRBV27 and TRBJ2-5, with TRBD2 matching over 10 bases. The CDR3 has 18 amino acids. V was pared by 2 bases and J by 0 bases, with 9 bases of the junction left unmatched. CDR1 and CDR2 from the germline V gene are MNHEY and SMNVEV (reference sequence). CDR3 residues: CASSLSRTSGPYQETQYF. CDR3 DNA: TGTGCCAGCAGTTTAAGTAGGACTAGCGGCCCGTACCAAGAGACCCAGTACTTC.